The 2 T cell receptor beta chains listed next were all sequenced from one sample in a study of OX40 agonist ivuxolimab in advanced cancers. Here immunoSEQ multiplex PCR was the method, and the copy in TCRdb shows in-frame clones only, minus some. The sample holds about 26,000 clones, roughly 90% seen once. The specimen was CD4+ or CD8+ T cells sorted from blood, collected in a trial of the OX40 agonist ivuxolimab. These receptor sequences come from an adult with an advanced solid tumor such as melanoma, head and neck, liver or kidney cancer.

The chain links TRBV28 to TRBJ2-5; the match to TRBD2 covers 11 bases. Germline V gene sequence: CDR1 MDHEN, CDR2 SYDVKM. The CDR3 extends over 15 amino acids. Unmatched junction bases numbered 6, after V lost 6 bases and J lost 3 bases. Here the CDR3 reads CASSRGLAEKETQYF. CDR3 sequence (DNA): TGTGCCAGCAGCAGGGGACTAGCGGAGAAAGAGACCCAGTACTTC.

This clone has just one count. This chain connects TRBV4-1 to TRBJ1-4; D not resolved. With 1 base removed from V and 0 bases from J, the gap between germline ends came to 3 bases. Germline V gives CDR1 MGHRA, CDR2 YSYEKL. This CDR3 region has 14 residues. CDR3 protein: CASSQVPTNEKLFF. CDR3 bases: TGCGCCAGCAGCCAAGTCCCAACTAATGAAAAACTGTTTTTT.